This TCR beta chain was observed in a study of T cells in Graves' hyperthyroidism and ophthalmopathy. Findings and caveats of the study: Onset of ophthalmopathy came a median roughly 6.4 months after the model predicted it. Expanded thyroid clonotypes (above 0.001) were mostly also found in blood.

The ends lost 4 bases at V and 14 bases at J; junction bases unmatched: 3. The germline V gene has CDR1 SGHRS and CDR2 YFSETQ. CDR3 length: 12 residues. As concerns this clonotype: What it binds is unknown.

RNA transcripts yielded amplified TCR beta CDR3 regions. TCR CDR3 underwent first-round RT-PCR with the HTBI primer set. TCRdb reanalysed the multiplex PCR reads using MiXCR and keeps one entry per CDR3 protein. The sample shows roughly 570,000 distinct CDR3 sequences, more than 45% of them seen only once. Patients with uncontrolled infections, other autoimmune diseases, pregnancy or lactation were excluded. Orbital computed tomography, thyroid ultrasound, serum thyroxine and TRAb, and clinical symptoms together informed the diagnoses. The sample was peripheral blood or thyroid tissue (not recorded which). The chain couples TRBV5-1 to TRBJ1-6; 10 bases agree with TRBD1. The clonotype originates from an adult woman with Graves' disease, either hyperthyroidism or ophthalmopathy (not recorded which). CDR3 nucleotide sequence: TGCGCCAGCAGCCTAGGACAGGGGGCCCTCCACTTT. It is translated as CASSLGQGALHF.